The 24 T cell receptor beta chains below were found in one sample sequenced in a study of blood T cells in healthy people across ages. Through a sample-barcoded 5' primer and a J-beta primer mix, a second PCR was run for about 6 to 11 cycles. MiXCR was run by TCRdb on the 5' RACE reads, yielding one entry per CDR3 protein. The table lists around 1,900,000 distinct CDR3 sequences, about two fifths of them singletons. Sequenced material: blood. These receptors were taken from a human donor in good health.

The chain combines TRBV6-6 with TRBJ2-7, with 8 bases that match TRBD1. The CDR3 sequence is 14 residues long. The junction had 7 bases not matched to a gene; V was cut back by 6 bases and J by 3 bases. From germline, CDR1 is MNHNY and CDR2 SVGAGI (reference sequence). Here the CDR3 DNA reads TGTGCCAGCAGCTACCGGGACAGGATCTACGAGCAGTACTTC. Protein product: CASSYRDRIYEQYF.

The J gene is TRBJ1-2, the V gene TRBV7-9, with 7 bases identical to TRBD1. Germline loops: CDR1 SEHNR, CDR2 FQNEAQ (reference sequence). The CDR3 totals 13 residues. V shed 4 bases and J 8 bases; nucleotides not matched to a gene: 7. CDR3 nucleotides: TGTGCCAGCAGCTGGGACAGCGTATGGGGCTACACCTTC. This codes for CASSWDSVWGYTF.

The V gene is TRBV4-3, the J gene TRBJ2-3; D may be TRBD1 (6 bases). The CDR3 spans 17 residues. CDR1 LGHNA and CDR2 YSLEER come from the germline V gene. The V end was cut by 2 bases, the J end by 0 bases, with 15 bases between. The chain's CDR3 is CASSQMLSGTSTDTQYF. The DNA for the CDR3 is TGCGCCAGCAGCCAAATGCTCTCTGGGACAAGCACAGATACGCAGTATTTT.

This chain joins TRBV4-1 and TRBJ1-2; D unresolved. V gave up 1 base and J gave up 0 bases, with 9 bases separating them. This CDR3 is 15 amino acids long. Germline V lookup: CDR1 MGHRA, CDR2 YSYEKL. The CDR3 bases are TGCGCCAGCAGCCAAGGGGAACGGTCTAACTATGGCTACACCTTC. Translated, it gives CASSQGERSNYGYTF.

V gene TRBV6-5 combines with J gene TRBJ1-6; a possible D gene is TRBD1 (5 bases). Germline lookup yields CDR1 MNHEY and CDR2 SVGAGI. The V end was cut by 2 bases, the J end by 0 bases, with 5 bases between. The CDR3 has 15 residues. CDR3 sequence (DNA): TGTGCCAGCAGTTACGGGACCTCCTATAATTCACCCCTCCACTTT. It codes for CASSYGTSYNSPLHF.

The gene calls are TRBV9 and TRBJ2-1; the match to TRBD2 covers 9 bases. J lost 8 bases, V lost 0 bases, and 6 bases had no gene match. CDR3 size: 15 residues. Germline V CDR1 and CDR2: SGDLS, YYNGEE. CDR3 DNA: TGTGCCAGCAGCGTAGGGGGTAGCGGGGGCCATGAGCAGTTCTTC. It codes for CASSVGGSGGHEQFF. Full variable domain (missing parts from reference TRBV9 and TRBJ2-1): DSGVTQTPKHLITATGQRVTLRCSPRSGDLSVYWYQQSLDQGLQFLIQYYNGEERAKGNILERFSAQQFPDLHSELNLSSLELGDSALYFCASSVGGSGGHEQFFGPGTRLTVL.

The sample holds a few counts of this clonotype. CDR3 sequence reads: CSVDRPNQETQYF. The DNA for the CDR3 is TGCAGCGTTGACAGACCAAACCAAGAGACCCAGTACTTC. The chain recombines TRBV29-1 with TRBJ2-5; no definite D call. The CDR3 length is 13 residues. The germline V and J ends were trimmed by 3 bases and 0 bases, with 8 bases remaining between them. CDR1 is SQVTM, CDR2 ANQGSEA, per germline.

This clonotype was picked up a small number of times. V usage is TRBV2 and J usage is TRBJ2-3, with TRBD1 matching 9 bases. CDR1 is SNHLY and CDR2 is FYNNEI in the germline V gene. CDR3 size: 16 residues. V shed 7 bases and J 2 bases; nucleotides not matched to a gene: 10. The CDR3, as DNA: TGTGCCAGCACCGGAGGGACAGGGCCGCTCACAGATACGCAGTATTTT. This codes for CASTGGTGPLTDTQYF.

This clonotype has only a few counts. V usage is TRBV6-1 and J usage is TRBJ2-7; TRBD1 agrees at 10 bases. Per the germline V gene, CDR1 is MNHNS and CDR2 is SASEGT. The CDR3 consists of 16 residues. Unmatched junction bases numbered 8, after V lost 0 bases and J lost 6 bases. CDR3 bases: TGTGCCAGCAGTGAAGCCCTCGGACAGGGGGAAGGCGAGCAGTACTTC. Its protein is CASSEALGQGEGEQYF.

This chain links TRBV29-1 with TRBJ2-2, with 7 bases lining up with TRBD1. After removal of 1 base from V and 2 bases from J, the junction contained 4 bases not matched to a gene. CDR3 length: 15 residues. CDR1 SQVTM and CDR2 ANQGSEA come from the germline V gene. CDR3 DNA sequence: TGCAGCGTTGAAGTACGAGGGGGCAACACCGGGGAGCTGTTTTTT. Protein: CSVEVRGGNTGELFF.

This chain connects TRBV5-1 to TRBJ2-5; 7 bases fit TRBD1. The DNA end is a closer match to TRBJ2-7, so the J assignment may be wrong. CDR3 length: 13 residues. Germline V gives CDR1 SGHRS, CDR2 YFSETQ. CDR3 sequence (DNA): TGCGCCAGCAGGGGGGTAACAGGGGACGAGCAGTACTTC. Its protein product is CASRGVTGDEQYF.

A few counts support this clonotype. The gene calls are TRBV24-1 and TRBJ1-2; 7 nucleotides agree with TRBD1. CDR1 is KGHDR and CDR2 is SFDVKD in the germline V gene. The CDR3 contains 14 residues. The V and J ends lost 9 bases and 3 bases, in that order; junction bases with no gene match: 9. This chain's CDR3 is CATSEAGGDYGYTF. In DNA, the CDR3 is TGTGCCACCTCAGAGGCAGGGGGAGACTATGGCTACACCTTC.

This clonotype was detected only a few times. This chain uses TRBV5-5 with TRBJ1-2; D gene unclear. The CDR3 is 14 residues long. V gave up 4 bases and J gave up 0 bases, with 10 bases separating them. From germline, CDR1 is SGHKS and CDR2 YYEKEE (reference sequence). CDR3: CASSTIVSNYGYTF. CDR3 nucleotide sequence: TGTGCCAGCAGCACCATTGTTTCTAACTATGGCTACACCTTC.

This clonotype showed up just once. V usage is TRBV6-2 or TRBV6-3 and J usage is TRBJ2-4, with a weak D call TRBD2 (5 bases). The DNA end is a closer match to TRBJ2-7, so the J assignment may be wrong. The germline V gene has CDR1 MNHEY and CDR2 SVGEGT. CDR3 size: 14 residues. The CDR3: CASRTTGGYYEQYF. In nucleotides, the CDR3 is TGTGCCAGCAGGACGACCGGCGGGTACTACGAGCAGTACTTC.

This clonotype was picked up a small number of times. The rearrangement links TRBV29-1 to TRBJ2-7, with 7 bases aligning to TRBD1. The J call may be faulty, since TRBJ2-5 better matches the DNA end. The germline V gene has CDR1 SQVTM and CDR2 ANQGSEA. The CDR3 is made up of 12 amino acids. Written as DNA, the CDR3 is TGCAGCGTTTCGACAGGGTTAGAGACCCAGTACTTC. Translated: CSVSTGLETQYF.

The chain uses TRBV6-6 and TRBJ1-2; tentatively, D is TRBD1 (5 bases). Trimming shortened V by 5 bases and J by 5 bases, and 12 bases separated the two germline ends. The germline CDR1 and CDR2 sequences are MNHNY and SVGAGI (reference sequence). This CDR3 region has 13 residues. Written as DNA, the CDR3 is TGTGCCAGCAGTACAGACAGTGGATATGGCTACACCTTC. Translated: CASSTDSGYGYTF.

This clonotype was recorded many times. The chain is built from TRBV7-2 and TRBJ2-5, with TRBD1 identical over 7 bases. Germline V gene sequence: CDR1 SGHTA, CDR2 FQGNSA. J lost 4 bases, V lost 3 bases, and 17 bases had no gene match. The CDR3 runs to 18 residues. The CDR3 sequence is CASSFLTELTGVRETQYF. CDR3 DNA sequence: TGTGCCAGCAGCTTTCTTACGGAGTTAACAGGGGTTCGAGAGACCCAGTACTTC.

The table lists this clonotype with a few counts. The chain has TRBV5-5 and TRBJ2-7; D gene uncertain. V was pared by 4 bases and J by 4 bases, with 12 bases between. Germline CDR1 and CDR2: SGHKS and YYEKEE (reference sequence). This CDR3 spans 13 amino acids. CDR3 bases: TGTGCCAGCAGCGGTGAGGCCGAGTACGAGCAGTACTTC. Protein: CASSGEAEYEQYF.

V gene TRBV12-3 or TRBV12-4 combines with J gene TRBJ2-1; D may be TRBD2 (6 bases). This CDR3 contains 11 residues. V was shortened by 3 bases and J by 14 bases, with 11 bases between the two germline ends. CDR3 residues: CASSLGGIKFF. The CDR3 region has the DNA TGTGCCAGCAGTTTGGGGGGAATTAAGTTCTTC.

In this sample, this clonotype turned up a few times. The gene calls are TRBV6-6 and TRBJ1-2; TRBD1 aligns across 7 bases. CDR3 size: 14 residues. Germline trimming cut 2 bases from V and 5 bases from J; bases unmatched to any gene: 5. Germline V CDR1 and CDR2: MNHNY, SVGAGI (reference sequence). The CDR3 DNA sequence: TGTGCCAGCAGTTACCCTGACAGGGATTATGGCTACACCTTC. Translation gives CASSYPDRDYGYTF.

This clonotype was seen only a few times. The junction shows a germline mismatch at one end, possibly a read error. This chain links TRBV7-3 with TRBJ2-1; TRBD2 agrees at 13 bases. The CDR3 length is 15 residues. From germline, CDR1 is SGHTA and CDR2 FQGTGA. CDR3 in amino acids: CVSSVLAGGLDEQFF. The CDR3 region has the DNA TGTGTCAGCAGCGTACTAGCGGGGGGGCTAGATGAGCAGTTCTTC.

This clonotype was seen only a few times. The chain recombines TRBV7-2 with TRBJ2-5; the match to TRBD2 covers 8 bases. The CDR3 spans 15 residues. With V trimmed by 5 bases and J by 4 bases, 9 bases remained unmatched. Germline V CDR1 and CDR2: SGHTA, FQGNSA. The DNA of the CDR3 is TGTGCCAGCAGCCGACAGCGGGGGAAGGGAGAGACCCAGTACTTC. Amino acid sequence: CASSRQRGKGETQYF.

The gene calls are TRBV12-3 or TRBV12-4 and TRBJ1-1; D is ambiguous. Trimming took 6 bases from V and 0 from J, leaving 11 bases between them. The CDR3 totals 14 residues. The CDR3 bases are TGTGCCAGCAGGGGTGGTACTCTGAACACTGAAGCTTTCTTT. It translates to CASRGGTLNTEAFF.

This clonotype was detected only a few times. The CDR3 nucleotides read TGCAGCGTTGGTCAGGGGCGGACTGAAGCTTTCTTT. This encodes CSVGQGRTEAFF. The chain employs TRBV29-1 and TRBJ1-1; tentative D call: TRBD1 (6 bases). This CDR3 has 12 amino acids. V gave up 4 bases and J gave up 5 bases, with 11 bases separating them. The V gene's germline CDR1 is SQVTM and CDR2 ANQGSEA.